A single sample is the source of the 14 T cell receptor beta chains below, sequenced in a study of T-cell reconstitution after alpha-beta-depleted transplantation in children. TCRbeta library preparation incorporated unique molecular identifiers. Using its own MiXCR run on the PCR reads, TCRdb lists one record per CDR3 protein. The sample has 640,000 or so distinct CDR3 sequences; approximately 16% are singletons. The material sequenced was PBMCs from the stem cell graft donor, taken from the stem cell graft. Receptors were obtained from a human donor who donated a stem cell graft to a child with acute myeloid leukemia.

In this sample, this clonotype turned up many times. The chain combines TRBV5-6 with TRBJ2-5; 9 nucleotides agree with TRBD2. Germline V CDR1 and CDR2: SGHDT, YYEEEE. The CDR3 sequence is 15 residues long. With V trimmed by 4 bases and J by 4 bases, 8 bases remained unmatched. The CDR3 region has the DNA TGTGCCAGCAGCGCCCTCGGGACTAGCCTAGAGACCCAGTACTTC. As protein: CASSALGTSLETQYF.

This clonotype was picked up many times. V gene TRBV11-2 combines with J gene TRBJ2-3; D may be TRBD2 (5 bases). Germline assignment: CDR1 SGHAT and CDR2 FQNNGV. The CDR3 length is 11 residues. Trimming took 6 bases from V and 6 from J, leaving 7 bases between them. For the CDR3, the DNA is TGTGCCAGCAGGCAGCGGGATACGCAGTATTTT. It codes for CASRQRDTQYF.

This chain connects TRBV7-2 to TRBJ2-2, with D hard to call. The CDR3 is made up of 15 amino acids. Germline V lookup: CDR1 SGHTA, CDR2 FQGNSA. Trimming removed 0 bases at V and 3 bases at J, with 8 bases between. CDR3 in DNA: TGTGCCAGCAGCTTAGCGCGAGGCTACACCGGGGAGCTGTTTTTT. As protein: CASSLARGYTGELFF.

Ten or more counts support this clonotype. The V and J genes are TRBV20-1 and TRBJ1-1; D gene unclear. V was cut by 5 bases and J by 2 bases, with 18 bases left in between. CDR1 and CDR2 (germline): DFQATT, SNEGSKA (reference sequence). The CDR3 is 15 residues long. CDR3 coding DNA: TGCAGTGCTCGCTATTCGGCCAGGATAAACACTGAAGCTTTCTTT. Its translation is CSARYSARINTEAFF.

This clonotype is a singleton in its sample. The V call is TRBV28, the J call TRBJ1-1; tentatively, D is TRBD1 (5 bases). This CDR3 comprises 15 residues. Between the trimmed V and J ends, which lost 4 bases and 3 bases, there was a span of 15 bases. Germline V gives CDR1 MDHEN, CDR2 SYDVKM. This CDR3 reads CASSSRERVHTEAFF. The CDR3 coding sequence is TGTGCCAGCAGTTCCAGGGAGAGAGTGCACACTGAAGCTTTCTTT.

This chain links TRBV7-2 with TRBJ2-4; D is uncertain. CDR3 length: 15 amino acids. The ends were cut back, 6 bases at V and 0 bases at J, with 12 bases in the middle. Germline CDR1 SGHTA, CDR2 FQGNSA. The chain's CDR3 is CASSPQGLAKNIQYF. The CDR3 DNA reads as TGTGCCAGCAGTCCTCAAGGGTTAGCCAAAAACATTCAGTACTTC.

This clonotype has more than one count but fewer than ten. This sequence joins TRBV20-1 and TRBJ2-3; TRBD2 aligns across 10 bases. The CDR3 length is 15 residues. Trimming took 6 bases from V and 2 from J; bases not matched to a gene: 8. Germline V gives CDR1 DFQATT, CDR2 SNEGSKA (reference sequence). The chain's CDR3 is CSATLLAGPTDTQYF. The CDR3 region has the DNA TGCAGTGCCACTTTACTAGCGGGGCCCACAGATACGCAGTATTTT.

This clonotype was counted many times. This sequence joins TRBV20-1 and TRBJ2-1; TRBD1 is a possible D gene (6 bases). The CDR3 sequence is 13 residues long. Deletions cut 3 bases from V and 16 bases from J, with 22 bases between. Germline-derived CDR1 and CDR2 are DFQATT and SNEGSKA (reference sequence). CDR3 in DNA: TGCAGTGCTAGCCCCAACCGGGGTACGGGACATTTCTTC. Translating gives CSASPNRGTGHFF.

This clonotype was seen many times. This chain joins TRBV20-1 and TRBJ2-3; unclear D gene. This CDR3 spans 10 amino acids. Germline assignment: CDR1 DFQATT and CDR2 SNEGSKA (reference sequence). Deletions cut 5 bases from V and 4 bases from J, with 4 bases between. CDR3 in amino acids: CSAGADTQYF. DNA of the CDR3: TGCAGTGCTGGAGCAGATACGCAGTATTTT.

This clonotype was detected ten times or more. The V and J genes are TRBV20-1 and TRBJ2-7, with D perhaps TRBD2 (5 bases). Germline V CDR1 and CDR2: DFQATT, SNEGSKA (reference sequence). This CDR3 region has 13 residues. V was cut by 6 bases and J by 3 bases, with 15 bases left in between. CDR3 sequence reads: CSAPGEGNYEQYF. For the CDR3, the DNA is TGCAGTGCACCGGGTGAGGGTAACTACGAGCAGTACTTC.

The V and J genes are TRBV20-1 and TRBJ1-1; perhaps TRBD1 as D (5 bases). Between the trimmed V and J ends, which lost 3 bases and 4 bases, there was a span of 12 bases. CDR3 length: 13 residues. Looked up from germline, CDR1 is DFQATT and CDR2 is SNEGSKA (reference sequence). Here the CDR3 reads CSASQGSGTEAFF. The CDR3 DNA reads TGCAGTGCTAGCCAGGGATCGGGCACTGAAGCTTTCTTT.

The J gene is TRBJ2-1, the V gene TRBV24-1; D is unresolved. This CDR3 has 15 residues. V was pared by 2 bases and J by 5 bases, with 12 bases between. Per germline, CDR1 KGHDR and CDR2 SFDVKD. The CDR3 spells CATSDSPGPNNEQFF. CDR3 in DNA: TGTGCCACCAGTGATTCCCCGGGCCCTAACAATGAGCAGTTCTTC.

At least ten counts were recorded for this clonotype. The chain employs TRBV20-1 and TRBJ2-7; tentative D call: TRBD1 (6 bases). The germline V gene encodes CDR1 DFQATT and CDR2 SNEGSKA (reference sequence). V lost 1 base, J lost 2 bases, and 6 bases lay in between. The CDR3 runs to 12 residues. The CDR3 bases are TGCAGTGCTAGAGGACAGGCCTACGAGCAGTACGTC. Its translation: CSARGQAYEQYV.

About this clonotype: It may be a read error: a sequence one base away is much more abundant. This chain links TRBV10-3 with TRBJ2-7, with D tentatively TRBD2 (5 bases). This CDR3 is 12 amino acids long. Germline V gene lookup returns CDR1 ENHRY and CDR2 SYGVKD. The CDR3 reads CAISGESYELYF. The CDR3 DNA reads TGTGCCATCAGCGGGGAGTCCTACGAGCTGTACTTC.